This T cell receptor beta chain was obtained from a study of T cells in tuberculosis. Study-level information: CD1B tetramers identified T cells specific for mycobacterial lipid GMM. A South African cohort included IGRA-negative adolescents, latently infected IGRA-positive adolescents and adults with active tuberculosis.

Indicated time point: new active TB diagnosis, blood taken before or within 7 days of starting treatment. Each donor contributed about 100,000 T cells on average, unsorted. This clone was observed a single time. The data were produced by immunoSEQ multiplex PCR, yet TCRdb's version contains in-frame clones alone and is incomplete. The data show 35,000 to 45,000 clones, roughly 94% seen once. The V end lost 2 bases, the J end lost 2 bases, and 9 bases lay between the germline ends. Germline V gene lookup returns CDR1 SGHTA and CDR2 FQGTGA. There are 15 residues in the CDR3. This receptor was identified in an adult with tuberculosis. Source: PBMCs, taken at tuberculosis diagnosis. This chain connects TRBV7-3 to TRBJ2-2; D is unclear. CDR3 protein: CASSLVAGNTGELFF. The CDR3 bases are TGTGCCAGCAGCTTAGTGGCAGGCAACACCGGGGAGCTGTTTTTT. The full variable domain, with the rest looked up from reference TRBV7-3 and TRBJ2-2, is GAGVSQTPSNKVTEKGKYVELRCDPISGHTALYWYRQSLGQGPEFLIYFQGTGAADDSGLPNDRFFAVRPEGSVSTLKIQRTERGDSAVYLCASSLVAGNTGELFFGEGSRLTVL.